This T cell receptor (beta chain) originates from a study of blood T cell repertoires in COVID-19. Looking at the study overall: PBMCs, B-cell-depleted T cells, or T cells provided the cDNA or gDNA that made up the material.

Sequenced by immunoSEQ multiplex PCR; TCRdb stores in-frame clones only, minus some. The data hold over 200,000 clones, with over 65% observed a single time. V lost 0 bases and J lost 4, with 15 bases in between. The CDR3 runs 16 residues. From germline, CDR1 is MNHEY and CDR2 SVGAGI. In this sample, this clone turned up once. The sequence was obtained from a woman aged 80 or over with acute or convalescent COVID-19. Sequenced: peripheral blood. This rearrangement joins TRBV6-5 to TRBJ1-1; D may be TRBD1 (5 bases). CDR3: CASSYSTIGVGTEAFF. The CDR3 nucleotides are TGTGCCAGCAGTTACTCCACGATAGGGGTGGGCACTGAAGCTTTCTTT.